Presented here are 9 T cell receptor beta chains from one specimen sequenced in a study of cytomegalovirus exposure and HLA in healthy donors. Primers: 60 Vbeta forward and 13 Jbeta reverse. Libraries were prepared by immunoSEQ multiplex PCR; TCRdb keeps only in-frame clonotypes and omits some of them. Across around 70,000 clones, the top ten clones capture 3.5% to 4% of the sample. Material for sequencing was PBMCs. Every receptor here comes from a female donor in good health and CMV-seropositive.

CDR3 DNA sequence: TGTGCCAGCAGTGAGACAGGTGGGGGGGCCCAGTACTTC. It is translated as CASSETGGGAQYF. The V call is TRBV6-1, the J call TRBJ2-5, with D possibly matching TRBD2 (7 bases). This CDR3 spans 13 amino acids. The germline CDR1 and CDR2 sequences are MNHNS and SASEGT. V lost 3 bases and J lost 9, with 14 bases in between.

The gene calls are TRBV18 and TRBJ1-1; D might be TRBD1 (6 bases). V dropped 8 bases and J dropped 0 bases, with 10 bases sitting between them. The CDR3 runs 13 residues. The germline V gene encodes CDR1 KGHSH and CDR2 LQKENI. The CDR3 spells CASKDSLNTEAFF. The CDR3 DNA follows: TGTGCCAGCAAGGACAGTTTGAACACTGAAGCTTTCTTT.

The rearrangement uses TRBV2 and TRBJ1-1, with D perhaps TRBD1 (6 bases). Trimming shortened V by 7 bases and J by 4 bases, and 16 bases separated the two germline ends. CDR3 size: 14 residues. Germline V lookup: CDR1 SNHLY, CDR2 FYNNEI. The CDR3 sequence: CASTQGNGGTEAFF. CDR3 bases: TGTGCCAGCACACAGGGTAATGGTGGCACTGAAGCTTTCTTT.

Frequency places this clone as medium-sized. The chain combines TRBV11-2 with TRBJ1-6; 10 nucleotides line up with TRBD1. V lost 0 bases, J lost 3 bases, and 5 bases stayed unmatched. This CDR3 has 18 amino acids. Germline V CDR1 and CDR2: SGHAT, FQNNGV. The CDR3 DNA follows: TGTGCCAGCAGCTTAGAGGTCCGGGACAGGGGCTATAATTCACCCCTCCACTTT. Translated, it gives CASSLEVRDRGYNSPLHF. Full variable domain (missing parts from reference TRBV11-2 and TRBJ1-6): EAGVAQSPRYKIIEKRQSVAFWCNPISGHATLYWYQQILGQGPKLLIQFQNNGVVDDSQLPKDRFSAERLKGVDSTLKIQPAKLEDSAVYLCASSLEVRDRGYNSPLHFGNGTRLTVT.

The rearrangement links TRBV27 to TRBJ2-7, with D tentatively TRBD2 (6 bases). The V end lost 0 bases, the J end lost 2 bases, and 11 bases lay between the germline ends. In germline, CDR1 is MNHEY, CDR2 SMNVEV (reference sequence). The CDR3 sequence is 15 residues long. CDR3 in DNA: TGTGCCAGCAGTTTATCGATCGGGGGACCCTACGAGCAGTACTTC. The encoded protein is CASSLSIGGPYEQYF.

This chain connects TRBV15 to TRBJ1-4; 9 bases line up with TRBD1. CDR1 LNHNV and CDR2 YYDKDF come from the germline V gene (reference sequence). The CDR3 extends over 15 amino acids. The V gene end was trimmed by 8 bases and the J gene end by 5 bases; junction bases not matched to a gene: 9. CDR3 in DNA: TGTGCCACCGGTAAAACCGGGACAGGGAATGAAAAACTGTTTTTT. This gives the protein CATGKTGTGNEKLFF.

V gene TRBV6-5 combines with J gene TRBJ1-6; TRBD1 is a possible D gene (6 bases). This CDR3 contains 15 residues. With 2 bases removed from V and 6 bases from J, the gap between germline ends came to 11 bases. The germline gives CDR1 MNHEY, CDR2 SVGAGI. The DNA for the CDR3 is TGTGCCAGCAGTTACGACAAGGACAGTAATTCACCCCTCCACTTT. Translating it yields CASSYDKDSNSPLHF.

The chain recombines TRBV18 with TRBJ1-3; D is unresolved. V lost 1 base to trimming and J lost 4 bases, with 14 bases between them. The CDR3 contains 16 residues. Germline loops: CDR1 KGHSH, CDR2 LQKENI. The CDR3 here is CASSPQEAVEGNTIYF. The CDR3 nucleotides read TGTGCCAGCTCACCACAGGAGGCAGTGGAGGGAAACACCATATATTTT.

As regards this clone: The sample contains more than one DNA sequence encoding this CDR3. The chain recombines TRBV6-5 with TRBJ2-7; no clear D. The CDR3 is made up of 13 amino acids. Germline loops: CDR1 MNHEY, CDR2 SVGAGI. Trimming pared 4 bases from V and 2 bases from J, leaving 9 bases between. CDR3 amino acids: CASSLARTYEQYF. The CDR3 bases are TGTGCCAGCAGTTTAGCACGAACCTACGAGCAGTACTTC.